What follows are 8 T cell receptor beta chains derived from one specimen sequenced in a study of blood T cell repertoires in COVID-19. The data were produced by immunoSEQ multiplex PCR, yet TCRdb's version contains in-frame clones alone and is incomplete. The sample includes 200,000 to 250,000 clones, approximately 86% seen only once; the top ten take 2.5% to 3.5%. The specimen was peripheral blood. Every receptor here comes from a woman in her 30s who had recovered from COVID-19.

As concerns this clone: This same CDR3 is encoded by further DNA sequences in the sample. The chain recombines TRBV19 with TRBJ1-2; tentative D call: TRBD1 (6 bases). The V end was cut by 3 bases, the J end by 0 bases, with 11 bases between. Germline V gene data show CDR1 as LNHDA and CDR2 as SQIVND (reference sequence). This CDR3 spans 15 amino acids. The CDR3 is CASSIVGGANYGYTF. The CDR3 DNA reads TGTGCCAGTAGTATCGTTGGGGGCGCTAACTATGGCTACACCTTC.

CDR3 loop: CASQTGDGYTEAFF. The CDR3 bases are TGTGCCAGCCAGACAGGGGATGGATACACTGAAGCTTTCTTT. The V and J genes are TRBV27 and TRBJ1-1; 8 nucleotides line up with TRBD1. Germline V CDR1 and CDR2: MNHEY, SMNVEV (reference sequence). The CDR3 is 14 amino acids. With V trimmed by 8 bases and J by 3 bases, 8 bases remained unmatched.

This clone was seen a few times. The chain carries TRBV11-2 and TRBJ2-2, with D unresolved. This CDR3 is built from 17 residues. V shed 2 bases and J shed 5 bases, with 18 bases lying between them. CDR1 and CDR2 from the germline V gene are SGHAT and FQNNGV. This chain's CDR3 is CASSLLRLYENTGELFF. The CDR3 DNA follows: TGTGCCAGCAGCTTATTGAGGCTGTACGAGAATACCGGGGAGCTGTTTTTT.

This sequence joins TRBV27 and TRBJ1-2; 8 bases agree with TRBD1. CDR1 is MNHEY, CDR2 SMNVEV, per germline (reference sequence). With 2 bases clipped from V and 4 bases from J, the junction kept 0 bases outside the gene matches. The CDR3 totals 13 residues. The CDR3 DNA sequence: TGTGCCAGCAGTTTAACAGGGGGCTATGGCTACACCTTC. Its translation is CASSLTGGYGYTF.

The gene calls are TRBV5-1 and TRBJ2-1; TRBD2 aligns across 12 bases. Germline-derived CDR1 and CDR2 are SGHRS and YFSETQ. V gave up 4 bases and J gave up 5 bases; unmatched junction bases: 4. CDR3 length: 15 residues. The CDR3 is CASSALAGGDNEQFF. The CDR3 DNA reads TGCGCCAGCAGCGCACTAGCGGGGGGAGACAATGAGCAGTTCTTC.

J is TRBJ1-2 and V is TRBV5-4; D uncertain. V was pared by 1 base and J by 2 bases, with 6 bases between. The germline CDR1 and CDR2 sequences are SGHNT and YYREEE (reference sequence). The CDR3 extends over 13 amino acids. The CDR3 region is CASSLTLNYGYTF. In DNA, the CDR3 is TGTGCCAGCAGCTTGACACTAAACTATGGCTACACCTTC.

In this sample, this clone turned up once. The chain joins TRBV3-1 (or the pseudogene TRBV3-2) to TRBJ2-3, with a tentative D call TRBD1 (5 bases). V lost 2 bases and J lost 2, with 11 bases in between. CDR3 length equals 15 residues. CDR1 is LGHDT, CDR2 YNNKEL, per germline (reference sequence). This CDR3 reads CASSQTGSITDTQYF. The CDR3 DNA follows: TGTGCCAGCAGCCAAACAGGATCTATCACAGATACGCAGTATTTT.

This clone was counted between two and nine times. J is TRBJ2-1 and V is TRBV3-1 (or the pseudogene TRBV3-2), with 8 bases matching TRBD2. The CDR3 loop spans 15 amino acids. Germline V lookup: CDR1 LGHDT, CDR2 YNNKEL (reference sequence). The ends lost 6 bases at V and 8 bases at J; junction bases unmatched: 12. The CDR3 sequence: CASRQSGTRSYEQFF. In DNA form, the CDR3 reads TGTGCCAGCAGGCAATCCGGGACTAGATCCTATGAGCAGTTCTTC.